This T cell receptor beta chain was found in a study of beta chain features in type 1 diabetes. Study-wide results and limits: Naive, central memory and Treg TCRB repertoires appeared more alike in patients than in healthy donors.

This clone was counted between two and nine times. Its antigen remains unknown. Central memory, naive, regulatory and stem cell-like memory CD4+ cells were sorted by CD45RO/CCR7/CD25/CD127/CD95/CD27. Isolated RNA was reverse transcribed in full, so expressed TCRB transcripts were sequenced. TCRdb keeps only in-frame clones here, not all; method: immunoSEQ multiplex PCR. The sample consists of 860,000 or so clones, roughly 17% of them appearing once. Germline CDR1 MNHNS, CDR2 SASEGT. CDR3 length: 14 residues. The V gene end was trimmed by 2 bases and the J gene end by 4 bases; junction bases not matched to a gene: 2.

Specimen: naive CD4+ T cells from blood. This receptor was identified in a woman aged 18-29 years in good health. The J gene is TRBJ2-5, the V gene TRBV6-1; 9 nucleotides line up with TRBD2. CDR3 DNA sequence: TGTGCCAGCAGTGAAAGCGGGGGGCGAGAGACCCAGTACTTC. It encodes CASSESGGRETQYF.